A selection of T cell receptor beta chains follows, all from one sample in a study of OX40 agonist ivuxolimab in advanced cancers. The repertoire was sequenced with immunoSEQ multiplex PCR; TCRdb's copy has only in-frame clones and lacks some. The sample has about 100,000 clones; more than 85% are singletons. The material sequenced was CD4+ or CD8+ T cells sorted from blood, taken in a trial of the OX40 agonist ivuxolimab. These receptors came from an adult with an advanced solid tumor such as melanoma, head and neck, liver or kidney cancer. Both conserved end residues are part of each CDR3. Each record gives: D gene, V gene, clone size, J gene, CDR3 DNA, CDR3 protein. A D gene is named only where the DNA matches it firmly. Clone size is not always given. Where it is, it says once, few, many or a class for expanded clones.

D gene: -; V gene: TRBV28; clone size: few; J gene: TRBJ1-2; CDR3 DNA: TGTGCCAGCAGTTTAAGGGACCTGAGGCGAAGCACCTTC; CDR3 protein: CASSLRDLRRSTF
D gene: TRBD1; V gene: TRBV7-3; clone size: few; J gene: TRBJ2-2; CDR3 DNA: TGTGCCAGCAGCGTGACAGGGAATCGGGAGCTGTTTTTT; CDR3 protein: CASSVTGNRELFF
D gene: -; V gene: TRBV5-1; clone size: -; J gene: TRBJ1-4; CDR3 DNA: TGCGCCAGCAGCTCGGGGATGGGCTCTAATGAAAAACTGTTTTTT; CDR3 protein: CASSSGMGSNEKLFF
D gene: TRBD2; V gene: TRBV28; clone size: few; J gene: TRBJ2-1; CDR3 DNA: TGTGCCATCGGACTAGCGGATGGGAATGAGCAGTTCTTC; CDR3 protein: CAIGLADGNEQFF
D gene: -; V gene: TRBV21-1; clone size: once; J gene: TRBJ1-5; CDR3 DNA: TGTGCCAGCAGCTATCATTATAGGTGGGGCAATCAGCCCCAGCATTTT; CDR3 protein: CASSYHYRWGNQPQHF
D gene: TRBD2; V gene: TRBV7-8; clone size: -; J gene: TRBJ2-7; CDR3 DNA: TGTGCCAGCAGCCCCATCGCGGTAGCGGGATTTATGTGGCAGTACTTC; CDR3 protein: CASSPIAVAGFMWQYF
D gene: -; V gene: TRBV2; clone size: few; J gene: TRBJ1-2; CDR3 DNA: TGTGCCAGCAGTCCGCCCGGAGCCACCTTC; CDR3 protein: CASSPPGATF
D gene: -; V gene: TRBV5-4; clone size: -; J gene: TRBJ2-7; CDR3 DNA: TGTGCCAGCAGCTCCCCCCCTGGGTACGAGCAGTACTTC; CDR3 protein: CASSSPPGYEQYF
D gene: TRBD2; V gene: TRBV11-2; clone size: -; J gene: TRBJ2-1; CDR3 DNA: TGTGCCAGCAGCTTAGATAGTGGCGGGAGATCCTACAATGAGCAGTTCTTC; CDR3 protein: CASSLDSGGRSYNEQFF
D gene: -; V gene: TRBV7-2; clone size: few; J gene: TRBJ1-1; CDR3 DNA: TGTGCCAGCAGCTTAGGGGGAAGGACTGAAGCTTTCTTT; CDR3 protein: CASSLGGRTEAFF
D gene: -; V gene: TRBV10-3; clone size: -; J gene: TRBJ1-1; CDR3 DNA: TGTGCCATCAGTGGGCAAGAAGGGGGAAGGAACACTGAAGCTTTCTTT; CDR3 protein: CAISGQEGGRNTEAFF
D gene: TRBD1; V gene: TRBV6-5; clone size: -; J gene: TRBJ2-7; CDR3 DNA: TGTGCCAGCAGTCTTTTGGGACAGGGCAGGCACGAGCAGTACTTC; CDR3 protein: CASSLLGQGRHEQYF
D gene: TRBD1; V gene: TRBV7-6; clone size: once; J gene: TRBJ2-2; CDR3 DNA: TGTGCCAGCAGCCCTATCACCGGGACAGGGACGTACACCGGGGAGCTGTTTTTT; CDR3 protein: CASSPITGTGTYTGELFF
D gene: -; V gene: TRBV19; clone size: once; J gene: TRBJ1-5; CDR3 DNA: TGTGCCAGTAGTATAGCGGTGGGCAAGAATCAGCCCCAGCATTTT; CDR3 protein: CASSIAVGKNQPQHF
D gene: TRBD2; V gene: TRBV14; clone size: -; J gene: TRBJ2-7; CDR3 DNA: TGTGCCAGCAGCCAAGGACTAGCGGGAGGCTACGAGCAGTACTTC; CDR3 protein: CASSQGLAGGYEQYF
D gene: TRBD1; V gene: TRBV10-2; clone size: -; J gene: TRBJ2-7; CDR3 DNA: TGCGCCAGCAGTCTGGACAGGGCAACCGGGACGGGATACGAGCAGTACTTC; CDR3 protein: CASSLDRATGTGYEQYF
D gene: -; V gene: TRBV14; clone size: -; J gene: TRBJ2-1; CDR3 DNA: TGTGCCAGCAGCCAAGATGCTAGCTCCCTTTACAATGAGCAGTTCTTC; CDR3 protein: CASSQDASSLYNEQFF
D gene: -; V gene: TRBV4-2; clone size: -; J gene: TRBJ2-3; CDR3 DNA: TGTGCCAGCAGCCAAGATTTCCAGCGGGTTGTCACAGATACGCAGTATTTT; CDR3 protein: CASSQDFQRVVTDTQYF
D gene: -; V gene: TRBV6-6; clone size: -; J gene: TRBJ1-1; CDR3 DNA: TGTGCCAGCAGTGACGACAGTTTATCTGAAGCTTTCTTT; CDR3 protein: CASSDDSLSEAFF
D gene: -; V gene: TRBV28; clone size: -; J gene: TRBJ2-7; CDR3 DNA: TGTGCCAGCAGCCCGGGGAGCTACGAGCAGTACTTC; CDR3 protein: CASSPGSYEQYF
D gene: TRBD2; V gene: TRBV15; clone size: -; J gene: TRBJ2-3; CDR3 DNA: TGTGCCACCAGCAGGGCGGGACTAGCGGGAGCGGGCCCAGATACGCAGTATTTT; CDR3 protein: CATSRAGLAGAGPDTQYF
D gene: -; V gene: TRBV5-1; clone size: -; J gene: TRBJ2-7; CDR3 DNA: TGCGCCAGCAGCTCCGGGGCCTACGAGCAGTACTTC; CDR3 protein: CASSSGAYEQYF
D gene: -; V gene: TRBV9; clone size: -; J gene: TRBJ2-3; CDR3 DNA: TGTGCCAGCAGCGTAGTAGGTGATACGCAGTATTTT; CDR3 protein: CASSVVGDTQYF
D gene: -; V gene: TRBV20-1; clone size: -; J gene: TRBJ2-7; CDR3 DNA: TGCAGTGGATCGACTTCCTACGAGCAGTACTTC; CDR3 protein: CSGSTSYEQYF
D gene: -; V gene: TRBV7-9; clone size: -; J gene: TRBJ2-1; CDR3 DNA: TGTGCCAGCAGCCACAGGGAGGGGATCAATGAGCAGTTCTTC; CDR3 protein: CASSHREGINEQFF
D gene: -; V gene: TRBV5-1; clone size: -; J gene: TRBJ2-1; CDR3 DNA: TGCGCCAGCAGCTCCGTTTCGGGAGCAGAGAATGAGCAGTTCTTC; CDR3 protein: CASSSVSGAENEQFF
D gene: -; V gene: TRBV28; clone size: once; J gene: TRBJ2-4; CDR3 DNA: TGTGCCAGCAGTATCTACTCGGTAAACATTCAGTACTTC; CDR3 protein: CASSIYSVNIQYF
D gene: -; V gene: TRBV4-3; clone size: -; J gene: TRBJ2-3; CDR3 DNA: TGCGCCAGCAGCCAAGATGTCGGGCGTTCCCTGGGGGATACGCAGTATTTT; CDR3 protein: CASSQDVGRSLGDTQYF
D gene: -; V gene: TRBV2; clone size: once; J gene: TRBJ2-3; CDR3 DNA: TGTGCCAGCAGTGAAGGGGACCTTAGCACAGATACGCAGTATTTT; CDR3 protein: CASSEGDLSTDTQYF
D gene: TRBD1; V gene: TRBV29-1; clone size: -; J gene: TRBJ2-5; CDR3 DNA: TGCAGCGCCGGACAGGGGGCTAACCAAGAGACCCAGTACTTC; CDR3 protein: CSAGQGANQETQYF
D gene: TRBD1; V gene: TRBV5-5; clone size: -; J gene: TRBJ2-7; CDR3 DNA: TGTGCCAGCAGCCCGGACAGGGTCCACGAGCAGTACTTC; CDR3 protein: CASSPDRVHEQYF
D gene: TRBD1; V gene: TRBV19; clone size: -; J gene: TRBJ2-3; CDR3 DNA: TGTGCCAGTAGTTTACAGGGGATTATTGTAGATACGCAGTATTTT; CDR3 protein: CASSLQGIIVDTQYF
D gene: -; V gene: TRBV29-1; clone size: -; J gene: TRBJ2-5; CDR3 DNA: TGCAGCGCATCGGCAAGGCAAGAGACCCAGTACTTC; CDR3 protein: CSASARQETQYF
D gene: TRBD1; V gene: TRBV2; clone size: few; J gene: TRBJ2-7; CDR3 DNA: TGTGCCAGCAGAGTCCAACCGGGACAGGGGATCTACGAGCAGTACTTC; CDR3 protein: CASRVQPGQGIYEQYF
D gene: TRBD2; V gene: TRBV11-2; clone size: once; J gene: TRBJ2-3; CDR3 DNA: TGTGCCAGCAACCTCCTACTAGCGGGAGACACAGATACGCAGTATTTT; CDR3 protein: CASNLLLAGDTDTQYF
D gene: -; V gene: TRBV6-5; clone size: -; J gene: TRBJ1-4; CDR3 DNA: TGTGCCAGCAGTTACTCGAAAAGAGGGACTACGGCAAAACTGTTTTTT; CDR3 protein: CASSYSKRGTTAKLFF
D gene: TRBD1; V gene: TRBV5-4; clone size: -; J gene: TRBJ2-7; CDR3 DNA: TGTGCCAGCAGCTTTCTCGGACAGGGGAATATTTACTTC; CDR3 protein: CASSFLGQGNIYF
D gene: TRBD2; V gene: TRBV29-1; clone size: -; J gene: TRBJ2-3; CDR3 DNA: TGCAGCGTTAAAGACCAAGCGGGGAGTACGTATTTT; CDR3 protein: CSVKDQAGSTYF
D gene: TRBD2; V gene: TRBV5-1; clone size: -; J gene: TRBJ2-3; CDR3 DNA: TGCGCCAGCAGCTTGGATCCAGCGGGAGTATCAGATACGCAGTATTTT; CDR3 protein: CASSLDPAGVSDTQYF
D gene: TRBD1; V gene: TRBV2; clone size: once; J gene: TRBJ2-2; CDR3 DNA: TGTGCCAGCAGTGACGAGGGACAGGGGACCGGGGAGCTGTTTTTT; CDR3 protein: CASSDEGQGTGELFF
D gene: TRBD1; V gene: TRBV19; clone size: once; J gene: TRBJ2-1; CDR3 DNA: TGTGCCAGTAGTATACACCTAACAGGGGGAGTGGGCAATGAGCAGTTCTTC; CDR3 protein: CASSIHLTGGVGNEQFF
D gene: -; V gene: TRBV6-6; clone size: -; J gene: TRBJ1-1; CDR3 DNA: TGTGCCAGCAGTAAAAACACTGAAGCTTTCTTT; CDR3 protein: CASSKNTEAFF
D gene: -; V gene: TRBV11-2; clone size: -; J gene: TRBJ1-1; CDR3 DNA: TGTGCCAGCAGCTTAGCAGGGCTGAACACTGAAGCTTTCTTT; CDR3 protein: CASSLAGLNTEAFF
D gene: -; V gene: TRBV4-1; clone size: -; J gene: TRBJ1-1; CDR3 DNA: TGCGCCAGCAGCCAGATGGACGGTCTGAACACTGAAGCTTTCTTT; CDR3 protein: CASSQMDGLNTEAFF
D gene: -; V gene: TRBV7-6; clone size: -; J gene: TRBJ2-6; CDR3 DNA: TGTGCCAGCAGCTTATCTGAGGGTGGGGCCAACGTCCTGACTTTC; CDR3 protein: CASSLSEGGANVLTF
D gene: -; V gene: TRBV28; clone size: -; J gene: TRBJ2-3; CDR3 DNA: TGTGCCAGCAGTTTGTGGGACACTTGGCCAGATACGCAGTATTTT; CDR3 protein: CASSLWDTWPDTQYF
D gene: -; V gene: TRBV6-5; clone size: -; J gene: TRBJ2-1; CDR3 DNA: TGTGCCAGCAGTTACGCCAGCCAAAGGTACAATGAGCAGTTCTTC; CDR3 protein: CASSYASQRYNEQFF
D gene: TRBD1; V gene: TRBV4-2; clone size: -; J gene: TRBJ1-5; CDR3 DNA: TGTGCCAGCAGCCAAGAGTCCGGGACAGGTACCCCGATGCCCCAGCATTTT; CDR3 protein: CASSQESGTGTPMPQHF
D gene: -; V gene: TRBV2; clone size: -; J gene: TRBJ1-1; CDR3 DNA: TGTGCCAGCAGTGGGGGCAACCGGGTGACTGAAGCTTTCTTT; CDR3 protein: CASSGGNRVTEAFF
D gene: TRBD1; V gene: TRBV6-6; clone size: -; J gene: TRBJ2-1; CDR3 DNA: TGTGCCAGCAGCCGACAGGGCTGGGATGAGCAGTTCTTC; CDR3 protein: CASSRQGWDEQFF
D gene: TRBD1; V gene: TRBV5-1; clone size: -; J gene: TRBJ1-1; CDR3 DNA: TGCGCCAGCAGCTTGGCACAGGGGGGGACTGAAGCTTTCTTT; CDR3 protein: CASSLAQGGTEAFF
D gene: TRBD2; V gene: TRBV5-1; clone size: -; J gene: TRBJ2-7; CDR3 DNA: TGCGCCAGCAGCGTTGGGAGGGCCTCAAACTTGCAGTACTTC; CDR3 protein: CASSVGRASNLQYF